This T cell receptor (beta chain) was captured in a study of blood T cell repertoires in COVID-19. Turning to the study itself: Sites in the United States, Italy and Spain provided acute and convalescent COVID-19 samples.

CDR3 length: 16 residues. Germline values: CDR1 SGHVS, CDR2 FQNEAQ. After removal of 5 bases from V and 5 bases from J, the junction contained 11 bases not matched to a gene. Original processing methods: Reference gene primer amplification gave estimated nucleated cell counts. TCRdb's copy holds only in-frame clones and misses some; the assay was immunoSEQ multiplex PCR. Clone size and V and J calls were adopted from that table, with D and trimming inferred from the DNA. This sample carries approximately 210,000 clones, roughly 80% of them seen once, and the ten largest clones take roughly 7.8%. This chain connects TRBV7-8 to TRBJ1-1, with 10 bases lining up with TRBD1. The TCR was taken from a woman older than 75 with COVID-19, enrolled during active disease. The sequenced sample was peripheral blood. Here the CDR3 DNA reads TGTGCCAGCAGCCTACCGGCGACAGGGGGCTCGACTGAAGCTTTCTTT. As protein: CASSLPATGGSTEAFF.